Reported below is one T cell receptor (beta chain). The target antigen is unknown. CDR1 and CDR2 from the germline V gene are MGHDK and SYGVNS. V lost 2 bases to trimming and J lost 3 bases, with 8 bases between them. The CDR3 loop spans 13 amino acids. The sample is drawn from a study of shared clonotypes between healthy human individuals. Looking at the study overall: Three plates each covered CD4 naive and memory; CD8 naive two, CD8 memory one. General study findings and limits: Clonotypes shared by all four donors outscored non-shared clonotypes in generation probability.

The protocol was immunoSEQ multiplex PCR, while the TCRdb copy is restricted to in-frame clones and leaves out a portion. The table lists around 650,000 clones, roughly 96% of them singletons. Positive CCR7 selection of CD45RO-negative cells yielded the naive CD8 cells, and terminally differentiated effector memory CD45RA+ cells were excluded. Study donors comprised healthy, HIV-negative adults devoid of recent acute infection or vaccination. Everyone who donated was a Caucasian adult who lived in Nashville, Tennessee. Sequences were obtained from naive CD8+ T cells sorted from blood. The V gene is TRBV25-1, the J gene TRBJ2-7; possibly TRBD1 or TRBD2 for D (5 bases each). This receptor was taken from a woman aged 30 to 39 in good health. CDR3 nucleotides: TGTGCCAGCAGTGAAGGGGGTGACTACGAGCAGTACTTC. Residues: CASSEGGDYEQYF.